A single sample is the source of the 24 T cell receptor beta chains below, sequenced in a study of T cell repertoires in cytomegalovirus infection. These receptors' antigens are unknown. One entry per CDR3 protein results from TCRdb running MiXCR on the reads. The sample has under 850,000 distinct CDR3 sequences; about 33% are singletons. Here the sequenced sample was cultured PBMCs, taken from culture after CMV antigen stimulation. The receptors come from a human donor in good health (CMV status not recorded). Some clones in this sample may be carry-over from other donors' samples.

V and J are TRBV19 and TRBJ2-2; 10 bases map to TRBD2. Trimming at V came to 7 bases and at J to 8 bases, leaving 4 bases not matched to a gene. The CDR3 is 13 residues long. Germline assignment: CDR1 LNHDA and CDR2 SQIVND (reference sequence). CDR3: CASIGLAEGELFF. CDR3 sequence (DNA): TGTGCCAGTATTGGACTAGCGGAAGGGGAGCTGTTTTTT.

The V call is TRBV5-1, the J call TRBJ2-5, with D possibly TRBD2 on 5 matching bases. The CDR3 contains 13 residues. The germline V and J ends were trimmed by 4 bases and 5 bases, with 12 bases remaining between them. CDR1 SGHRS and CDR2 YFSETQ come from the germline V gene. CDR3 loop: CASSAGPSETQYF. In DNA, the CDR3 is TGCGCCAGCAGCGCGGGCCCGAGCGAGACCCAGTACTTC.

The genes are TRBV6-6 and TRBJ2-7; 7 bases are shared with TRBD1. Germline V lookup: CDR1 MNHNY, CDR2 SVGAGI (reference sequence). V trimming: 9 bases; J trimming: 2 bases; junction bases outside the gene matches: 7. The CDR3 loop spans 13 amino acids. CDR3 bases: TGTGCCAGTGCCCGGGACAGACCCTACGAGCAGTACTTC. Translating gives CASARDRPYEQYF.

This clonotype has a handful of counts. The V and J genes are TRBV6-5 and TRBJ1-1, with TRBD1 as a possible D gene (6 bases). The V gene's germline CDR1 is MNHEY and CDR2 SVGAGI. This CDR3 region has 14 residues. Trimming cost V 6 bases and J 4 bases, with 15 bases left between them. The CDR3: CASSNRERVTEAFF. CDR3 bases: TGTGCCAGCAGCAACAGGGAACGTGTCACTGAAGCTTTCTTT.

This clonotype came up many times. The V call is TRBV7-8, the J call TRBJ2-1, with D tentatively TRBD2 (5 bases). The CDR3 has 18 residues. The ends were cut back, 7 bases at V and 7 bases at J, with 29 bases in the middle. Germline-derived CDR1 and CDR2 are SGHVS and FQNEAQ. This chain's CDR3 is CASTPLRTRNRMGNEQFF. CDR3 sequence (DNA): TGTGCCAGCACCCCGCTGCGGACTCGTAACCGAATGGGGAATGAGCAGTTCTTC.

The CDR3 loop is CASRLGTSGRNEQFF. The CDR3 coding sequence is TGTGCCAGTAGGCTCGGGACTAGCGGTCGCAATGAGCAGTTCTTC. The rearrangement uses TRBV19 and TRBJ2-1; 11 nucleotides agree with TRBD2. V lost 6 bases and J lost 6; bases outside the gene matches: 7. The CDR3 runs to 15 residues. Germline values: CDR1 LNHDA, CDR2 SQIVND (reference sequence).

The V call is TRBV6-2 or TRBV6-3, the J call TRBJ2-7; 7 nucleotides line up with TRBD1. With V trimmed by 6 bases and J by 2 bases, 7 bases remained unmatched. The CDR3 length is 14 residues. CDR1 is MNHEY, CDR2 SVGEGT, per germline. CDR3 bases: TGTGCCAGCAGATCCCCGGGACAGACCTACGAGCAGTACTTC. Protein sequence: CASRSPGQTYEQYF.

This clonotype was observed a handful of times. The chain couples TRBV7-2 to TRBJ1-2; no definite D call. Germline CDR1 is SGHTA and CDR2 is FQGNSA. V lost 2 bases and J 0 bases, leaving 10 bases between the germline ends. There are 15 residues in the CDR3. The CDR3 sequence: CASSLYTAANYGYTF. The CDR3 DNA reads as TGTGCCAGCAGCTTATACACGGCTGCTAACTATGGCTACACCTTC.

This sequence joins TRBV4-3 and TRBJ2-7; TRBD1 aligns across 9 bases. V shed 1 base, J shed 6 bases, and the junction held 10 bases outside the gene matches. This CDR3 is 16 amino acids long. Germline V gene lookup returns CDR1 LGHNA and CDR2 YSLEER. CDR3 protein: CASSQAVLQGAVEQYF. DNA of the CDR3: TGCGCCAGCAGCCAAGCCGTCCTACAGGGGGCGGTCGAGCAGTACTTC.

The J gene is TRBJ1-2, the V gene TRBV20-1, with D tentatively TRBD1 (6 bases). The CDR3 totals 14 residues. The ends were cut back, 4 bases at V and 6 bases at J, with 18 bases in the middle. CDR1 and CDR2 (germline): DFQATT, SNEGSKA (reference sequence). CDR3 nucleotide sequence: TGCAGTGCTAACCTCCTCTTGACAGGTCATGGCTACACCTTC. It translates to CSANLLLTGHGYTF.

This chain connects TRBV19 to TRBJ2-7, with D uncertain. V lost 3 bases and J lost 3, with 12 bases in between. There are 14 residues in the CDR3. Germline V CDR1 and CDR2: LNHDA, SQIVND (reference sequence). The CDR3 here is CASSIGVGLYEQYF. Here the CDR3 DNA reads TGTGCCAGTAGTATTGGTGTCGGCCTCTACGAGCAGTACTTC.

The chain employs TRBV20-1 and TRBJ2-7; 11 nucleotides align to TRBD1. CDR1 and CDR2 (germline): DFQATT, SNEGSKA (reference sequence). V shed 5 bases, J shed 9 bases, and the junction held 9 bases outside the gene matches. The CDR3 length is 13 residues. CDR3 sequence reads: CSALGQGAMGQYF. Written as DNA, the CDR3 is TGCAGTGCTCTTGGACAGGGGGCCATGGGGCAGTACTTC.

The CDR3: CSASALLAGFENEQFF. The CDR3 bases are TGCAGTGCTAGCGCCTTACTAGCGGGATTTGAAAATGAGCAGTTCTTC. The chain uses TRBV20-1 and TRBJ2-1; TRBD2 aligns across 10 bases. Unmatched junction bases numbered 12, after V lost 3 bases and J lost 7 bases. The germline V gene has CDR1 DFQATT and CDR2 SNEGSKA (reference sequence). The CDR3 is 16 residues long.

The CDR3 is CSVPQGADTGELFF. CDR3 DNA sequence: TGCAGCGTTCCACAGGGGGCGGACACCGGGGAGCTGTTTTTT. V and J are TRBV29-1 and TRBJ2-2; 9 positions match TRBD1. After removal of 5 bases from V and 3 bases from J, the junction contained 4 bases not matched to a gene. The germline V gene has CDR1 SQVTM and CDR2 ANQGSEA. There are 14 residues in the CDR3.

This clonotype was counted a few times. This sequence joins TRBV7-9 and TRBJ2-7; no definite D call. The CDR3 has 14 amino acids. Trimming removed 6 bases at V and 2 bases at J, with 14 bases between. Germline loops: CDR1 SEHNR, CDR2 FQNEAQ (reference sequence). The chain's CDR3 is CASSGYRVTYEQYF. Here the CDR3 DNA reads TGTGCCAGCAGTGGATATAGGGTGACCTACGAGCAGTACTTC.

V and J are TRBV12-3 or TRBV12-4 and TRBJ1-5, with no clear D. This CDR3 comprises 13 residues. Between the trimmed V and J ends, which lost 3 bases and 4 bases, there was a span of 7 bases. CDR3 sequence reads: CASSLSENQPQHF. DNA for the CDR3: TGTGCCAGCAGTTTGAGCGAGAATCAGCCCCAGCATTTT.

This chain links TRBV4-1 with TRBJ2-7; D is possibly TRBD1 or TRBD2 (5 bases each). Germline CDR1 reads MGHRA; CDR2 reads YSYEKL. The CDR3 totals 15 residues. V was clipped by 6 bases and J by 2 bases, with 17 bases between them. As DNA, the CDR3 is TGCGCCAGCAGTCGAATGGGACCCCGGGCCTACGAGCAGTACTTC. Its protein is CASSRMGPRAYEQYF.

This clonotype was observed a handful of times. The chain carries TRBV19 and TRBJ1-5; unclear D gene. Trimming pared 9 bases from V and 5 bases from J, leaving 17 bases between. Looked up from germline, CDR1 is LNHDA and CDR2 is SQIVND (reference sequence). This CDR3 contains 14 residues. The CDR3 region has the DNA TGTGCCAGCTCCTCGGGGAGCGGTTATCAGCCCCAGCATTTT. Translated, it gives CASSSGSGYQPQHF.

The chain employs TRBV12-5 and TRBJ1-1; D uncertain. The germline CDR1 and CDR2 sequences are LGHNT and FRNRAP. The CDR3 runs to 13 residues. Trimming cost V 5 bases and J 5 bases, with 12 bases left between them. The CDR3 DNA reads TGTGCTAGTGGTGTGGGGTACGGGACTGAAGCTTTCTTT. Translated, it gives CASGVGYGTEAFF. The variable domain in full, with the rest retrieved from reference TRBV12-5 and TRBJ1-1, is DARVTQTPRHKVTEMGQEVTMRCQPILGHNTVFWYRQTMMQGLELLAYFRNRAPLDDSGMPKDRFSAEMPDATLATLKIQPSEPRDSAVYFCASGVGYGTEAFFGQGTRLTVV.

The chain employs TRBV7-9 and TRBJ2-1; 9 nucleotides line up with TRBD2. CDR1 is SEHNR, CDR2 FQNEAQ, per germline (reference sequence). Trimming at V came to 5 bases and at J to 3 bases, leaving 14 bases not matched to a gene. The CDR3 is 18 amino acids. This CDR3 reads CASSLSLMTSGYYNEQFF. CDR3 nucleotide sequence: TGTGCCAGCAGCCTGAGCTTAATGACTAGCGGATACTACAATGAGCAGTTCTTC.

CDR3 residues: CASSPPGGGAADTQYF. The CDR3 coding sequence is TGTGCCAGCAGCCCACCCGGCGGGGGGGCCGCAGATACGCAGTATTTT. This chain joins TRBV12-3 or TRBV12-4 and TRBJ2-3; 9 bases line up with TRBD2. This CDR3 region has 16 residues. V dropped 6 bases and J dropped 4; count of bases not matched to a gene: 11.

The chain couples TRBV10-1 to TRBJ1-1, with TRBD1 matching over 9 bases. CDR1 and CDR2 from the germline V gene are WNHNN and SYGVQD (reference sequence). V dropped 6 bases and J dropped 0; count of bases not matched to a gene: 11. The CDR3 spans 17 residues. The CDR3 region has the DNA TGCGCCAGCAGCCCTGACAGGGGGACTCTCATGAACACTGAAGCTTTCTTT. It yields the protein CASSPDRGTLMNTEAFF.

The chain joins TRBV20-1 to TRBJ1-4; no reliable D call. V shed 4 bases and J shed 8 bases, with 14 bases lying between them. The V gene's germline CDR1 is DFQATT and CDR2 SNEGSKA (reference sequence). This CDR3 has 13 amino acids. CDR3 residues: CSAMFPPGEKLFF. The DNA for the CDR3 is TGCAGTGCTATGTTTCCCCCGGGGGAAAAACTGTTTTTT.

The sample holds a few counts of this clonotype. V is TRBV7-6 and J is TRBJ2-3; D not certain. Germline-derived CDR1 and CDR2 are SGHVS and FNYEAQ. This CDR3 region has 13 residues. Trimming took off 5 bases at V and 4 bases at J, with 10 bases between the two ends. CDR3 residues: CASSASPPDTQYF. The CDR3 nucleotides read TGTGCCAGCAGCGCCAGCCCCCCAGATACGCAGTATTTT.